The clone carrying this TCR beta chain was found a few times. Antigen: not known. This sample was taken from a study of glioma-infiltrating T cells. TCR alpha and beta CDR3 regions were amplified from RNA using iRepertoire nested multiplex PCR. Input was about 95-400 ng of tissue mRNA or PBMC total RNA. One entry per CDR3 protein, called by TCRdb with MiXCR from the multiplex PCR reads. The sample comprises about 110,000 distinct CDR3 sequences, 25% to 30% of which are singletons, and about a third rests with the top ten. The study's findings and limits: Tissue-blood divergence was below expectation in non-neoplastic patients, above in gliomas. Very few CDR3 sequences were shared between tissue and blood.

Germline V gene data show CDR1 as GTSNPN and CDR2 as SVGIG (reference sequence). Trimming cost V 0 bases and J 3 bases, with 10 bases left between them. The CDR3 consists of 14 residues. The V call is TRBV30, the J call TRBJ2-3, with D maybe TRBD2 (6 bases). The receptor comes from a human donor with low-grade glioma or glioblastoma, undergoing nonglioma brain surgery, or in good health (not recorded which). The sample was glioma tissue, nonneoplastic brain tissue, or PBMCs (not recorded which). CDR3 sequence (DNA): TGTGCCTGGAGTGTAAAAGGAGGGACAGATACGCAGTATTTT. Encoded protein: CAWSVKGGTDTQYF.